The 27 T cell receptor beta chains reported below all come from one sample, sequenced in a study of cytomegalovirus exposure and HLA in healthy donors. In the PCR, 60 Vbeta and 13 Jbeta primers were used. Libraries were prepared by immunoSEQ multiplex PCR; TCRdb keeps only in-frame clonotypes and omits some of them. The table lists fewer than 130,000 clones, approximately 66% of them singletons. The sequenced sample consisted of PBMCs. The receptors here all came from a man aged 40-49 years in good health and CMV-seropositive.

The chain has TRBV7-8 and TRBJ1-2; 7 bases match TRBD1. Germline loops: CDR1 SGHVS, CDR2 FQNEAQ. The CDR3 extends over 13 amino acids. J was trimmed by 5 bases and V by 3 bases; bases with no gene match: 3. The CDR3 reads CASSLGQTYGYTF. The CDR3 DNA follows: TGTGCCAGCAGCTTGGGACAGACTTATGGCTACACCTTC. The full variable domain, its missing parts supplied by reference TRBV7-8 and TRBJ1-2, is GAGVSQSPRYKVAKRGQDVALRCDPISGHVSLFWYQQALGQGPEFLTYFQNEAQLDKSGLPSDRFFAERPEGSVSTLKIQRTQQEDSAVYLCASSLGQTYGYTFGSGTRLTVV.

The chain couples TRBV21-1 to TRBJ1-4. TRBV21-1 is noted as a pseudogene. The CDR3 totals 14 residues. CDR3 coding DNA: TGTGCCAGCAGCAAGACACGGGGTAGTGAAAAACTGTTTTTT. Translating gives CASSKTRGSEKLFF.

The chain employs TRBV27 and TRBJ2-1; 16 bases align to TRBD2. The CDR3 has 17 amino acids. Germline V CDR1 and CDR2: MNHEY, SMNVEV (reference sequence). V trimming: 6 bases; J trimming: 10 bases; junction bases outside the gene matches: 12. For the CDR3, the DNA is TGTGCCAGCAGCCAATCCGGGACTAGCGGGAGGGTGGGCGAGCAGTTCTTC. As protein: CASSQSGTSGRVGEQFF.

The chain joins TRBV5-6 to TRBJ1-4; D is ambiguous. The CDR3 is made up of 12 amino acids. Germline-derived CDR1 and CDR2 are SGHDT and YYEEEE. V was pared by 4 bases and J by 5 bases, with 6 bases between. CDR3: CASSEYNEKLFF. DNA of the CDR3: TGTGCCAGCAGCGAGTACAATGAAAAACTGTTTTTT.

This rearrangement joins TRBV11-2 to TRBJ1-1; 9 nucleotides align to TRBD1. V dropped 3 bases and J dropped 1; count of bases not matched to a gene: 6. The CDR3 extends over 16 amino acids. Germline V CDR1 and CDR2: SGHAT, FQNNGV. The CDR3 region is CASSLTQGAGNTEAFF. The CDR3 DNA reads TGTGCCAGCAGCTTGACACAGGGGGCGGGGAACACTGAAGCTTTCTTT.

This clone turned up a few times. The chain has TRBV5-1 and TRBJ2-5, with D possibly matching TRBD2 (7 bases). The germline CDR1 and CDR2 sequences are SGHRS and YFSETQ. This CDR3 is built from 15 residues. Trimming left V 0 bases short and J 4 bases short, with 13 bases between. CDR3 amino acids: CASSLGSGEGETQYF. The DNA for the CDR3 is TGCGCCAGCAGCTTGGGGTCAGGGGAGGGAGAGACCCAGTACTTC.

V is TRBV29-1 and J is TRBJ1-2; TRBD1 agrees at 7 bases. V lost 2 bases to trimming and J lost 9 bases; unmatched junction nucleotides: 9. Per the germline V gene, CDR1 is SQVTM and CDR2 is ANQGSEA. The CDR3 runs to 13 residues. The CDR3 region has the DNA TGCAGCGTTGAACCCCAGGGGGATCGTAGCTACACCTTC. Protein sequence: CSVEPQGDRSYTF.

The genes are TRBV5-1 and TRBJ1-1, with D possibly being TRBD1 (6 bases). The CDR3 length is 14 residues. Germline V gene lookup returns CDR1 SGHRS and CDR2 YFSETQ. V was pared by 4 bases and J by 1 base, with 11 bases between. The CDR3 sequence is CASSPLDRNTEAFF. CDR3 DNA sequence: TGCGCCAGCAGCCCTTTGGACAGGAACACTGAAGCTTTCTTT.

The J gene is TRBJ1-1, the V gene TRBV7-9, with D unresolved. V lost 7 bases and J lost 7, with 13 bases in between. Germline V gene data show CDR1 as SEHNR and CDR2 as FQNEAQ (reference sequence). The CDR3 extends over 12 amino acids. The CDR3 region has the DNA TGTGCCAGCACCCTCGAGGCGATTGAAGCTTTCTTT. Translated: CASTLEAIEAFF.

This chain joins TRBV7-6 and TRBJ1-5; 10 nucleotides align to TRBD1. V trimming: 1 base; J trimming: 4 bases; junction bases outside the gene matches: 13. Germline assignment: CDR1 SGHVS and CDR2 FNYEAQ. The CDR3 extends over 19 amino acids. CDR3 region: CASSLVGGQGLLINQPQHF. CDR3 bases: TGTGCCAGCAGCTTAGTCGGGGGACAGGGGTTACTAATTAATCAGCCCCAGCATTTT.

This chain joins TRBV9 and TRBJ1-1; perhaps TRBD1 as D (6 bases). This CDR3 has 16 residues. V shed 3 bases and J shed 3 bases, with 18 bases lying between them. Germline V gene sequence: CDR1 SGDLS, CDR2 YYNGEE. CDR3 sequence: CASSARTVRSHTEAFF. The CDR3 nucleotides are TGTGCCAGCAGCGCCAGGACAGTCCGAAGTCACACTGAAGCTTTCTTT.

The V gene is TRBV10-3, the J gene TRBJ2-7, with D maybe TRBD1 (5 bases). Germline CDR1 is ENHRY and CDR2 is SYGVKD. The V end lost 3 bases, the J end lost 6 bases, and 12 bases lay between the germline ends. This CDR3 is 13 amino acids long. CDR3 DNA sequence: TGTGCCATCAGTGAAGGGGTTAGATCCGAGCAGTACGTC. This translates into CAISEGVRSEQYV.

The chain's CDR3 is CASSQDKGYTF. In nucleotides, the CDR3 is TGTGCCAGCAGCCAAGACAAAGGCTACACCTTC. The chain couples TRBV4-2 to TRBJ1-2; D not resolved. Trimming removed 0 bases at V and 8 bases at J, with 4 bases between. Germline CDR1 LGHNA, CDR2 YNFKEQ. CDR3 length: 11 residues.

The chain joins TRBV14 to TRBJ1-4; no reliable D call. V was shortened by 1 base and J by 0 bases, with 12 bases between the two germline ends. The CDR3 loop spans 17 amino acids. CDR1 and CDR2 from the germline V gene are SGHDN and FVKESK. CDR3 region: CASSQGLPGTTNEKLFF. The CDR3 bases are TGTGCCAGCAGCCAAGGTTTGCCAGGAACAACTAATGAAAAACTGTTTTTT.

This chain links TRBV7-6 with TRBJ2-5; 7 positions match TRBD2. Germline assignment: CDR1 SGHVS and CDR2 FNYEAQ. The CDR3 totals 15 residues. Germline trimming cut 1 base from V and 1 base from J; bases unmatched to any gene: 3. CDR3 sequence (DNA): TGTGCCAGCAGCTTAGAGGCTAGCGGCCAAGAGACCCAGTACTTC. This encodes CASSLEASGQETQYF.

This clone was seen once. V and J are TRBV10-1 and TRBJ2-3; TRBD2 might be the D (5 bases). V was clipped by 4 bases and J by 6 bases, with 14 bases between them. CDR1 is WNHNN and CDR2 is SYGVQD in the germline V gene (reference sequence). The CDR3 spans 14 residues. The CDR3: CASSGIGELDTQYF. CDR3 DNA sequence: TGCGCCAGCAGTGGGATCGGGGAGTTGGATACGCAGTATTTT.

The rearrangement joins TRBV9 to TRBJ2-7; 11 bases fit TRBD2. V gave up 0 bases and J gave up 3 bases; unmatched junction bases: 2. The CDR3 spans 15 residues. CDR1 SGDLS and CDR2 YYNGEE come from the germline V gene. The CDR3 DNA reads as TGTGCCAGCAGCGTAGGAGGGACTAGCGGCTACGAGCAGTACTTC. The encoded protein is CASSVGGTSGYEQYF.

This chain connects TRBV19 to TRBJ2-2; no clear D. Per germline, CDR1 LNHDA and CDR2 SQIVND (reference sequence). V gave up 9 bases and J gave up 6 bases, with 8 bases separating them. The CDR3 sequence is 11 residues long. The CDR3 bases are TGTGCCAGCCTACTATCCGGGGAGCTGTTTTTT. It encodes CASLLSGELFF.

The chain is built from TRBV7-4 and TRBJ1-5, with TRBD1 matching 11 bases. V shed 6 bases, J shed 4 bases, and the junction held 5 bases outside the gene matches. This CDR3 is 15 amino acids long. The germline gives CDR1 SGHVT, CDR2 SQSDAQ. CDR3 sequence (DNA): TGTGCCAGCAGACCAAGGGACAGGGGGAATCAGCCCCAGCATTTT. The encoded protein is CASRPRDRGNQPQHF.

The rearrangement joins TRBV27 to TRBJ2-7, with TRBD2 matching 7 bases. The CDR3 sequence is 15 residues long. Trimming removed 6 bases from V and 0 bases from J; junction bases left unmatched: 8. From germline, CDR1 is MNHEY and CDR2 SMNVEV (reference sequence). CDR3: CASSRGVPSSYEQYF. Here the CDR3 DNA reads TGTGCCAGCAGCCGGGGGGTCCCGAGCTCCTACGAGCAGTACTTC.

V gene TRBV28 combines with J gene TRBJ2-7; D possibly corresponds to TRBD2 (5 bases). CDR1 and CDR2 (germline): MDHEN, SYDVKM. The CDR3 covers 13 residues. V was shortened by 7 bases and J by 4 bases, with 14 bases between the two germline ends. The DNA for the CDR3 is TGTGCCAGCACTTGGACGGGAAGATACGAGCAGTACTTC. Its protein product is CASTWTGRYEQYF.

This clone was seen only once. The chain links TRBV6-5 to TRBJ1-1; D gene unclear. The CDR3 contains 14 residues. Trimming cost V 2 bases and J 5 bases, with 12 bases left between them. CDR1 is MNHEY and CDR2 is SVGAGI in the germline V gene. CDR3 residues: CASSYDSPLTEAFF. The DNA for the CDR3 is TGTGCCAGCAGTTACGATAGCCCTCTGACTGAAGCTTTCTTT.

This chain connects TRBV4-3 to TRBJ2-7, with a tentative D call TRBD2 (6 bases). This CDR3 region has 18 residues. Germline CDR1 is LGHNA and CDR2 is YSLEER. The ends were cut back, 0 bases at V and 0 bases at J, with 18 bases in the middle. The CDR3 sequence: CASSQDRAVGGSSYEQYF. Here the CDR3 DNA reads TGCGCCAGCAGCCAAGATCGGGCCGTGGGGGGAAGCTCCTACGAGCAGTACTTC.

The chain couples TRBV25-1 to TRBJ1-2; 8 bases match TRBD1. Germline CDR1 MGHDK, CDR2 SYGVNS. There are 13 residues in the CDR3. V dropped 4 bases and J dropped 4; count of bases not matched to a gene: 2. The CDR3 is CASSATGGYGYTF. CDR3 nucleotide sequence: TGTGCCAGCAGTGCTACAGGGGGCTATGGCTACACCTTC.

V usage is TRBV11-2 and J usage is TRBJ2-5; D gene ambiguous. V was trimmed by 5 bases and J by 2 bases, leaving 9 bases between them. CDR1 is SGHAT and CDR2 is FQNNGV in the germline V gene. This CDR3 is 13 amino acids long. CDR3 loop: CASSRSRQETQYF. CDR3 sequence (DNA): TGTGCCAGCAGCCGGAGTAGGCAAGAGACCCAGTACTTC.

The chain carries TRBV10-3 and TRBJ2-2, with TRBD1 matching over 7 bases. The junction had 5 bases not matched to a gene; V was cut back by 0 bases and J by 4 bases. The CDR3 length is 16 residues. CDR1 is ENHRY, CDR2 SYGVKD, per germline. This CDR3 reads CAISESWDSATGELFF. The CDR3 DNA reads TGTGCCATCAGTGAGTCGTGGGACAGCGCCACCGGGGAGCTGTTTTTT.

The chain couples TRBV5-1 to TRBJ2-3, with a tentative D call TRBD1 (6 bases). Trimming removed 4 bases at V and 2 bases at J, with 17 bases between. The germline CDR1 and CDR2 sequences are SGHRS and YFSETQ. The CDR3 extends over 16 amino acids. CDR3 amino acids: CASSRDISRPTDTQYF. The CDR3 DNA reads TGCGCCAGCAGCCGGGACATCTCACGACCCACAGATACGCAGTATTTT.